This T cell receptor (beta chain) was recorded in a study of blood T cell repertoires in COVID-19. Study in general: PBMCs, B-cell-depleted T cells, or T cells provided the cDNA or gDNA that made up the material.

Method: immunoSEQ multiplex PCR; TCRdb's copy keeps in-frame clones and lacks some. Seen here are under 35,000 clones, roughly 90% observed once, and the top ten hold approximately 5.9%. The ends were cut back, 2 bases at V and 7 bases at J, with 18 bases in the middle. The germline CDR1 and CDR2 sequences are MNHEY and SMNVEV (reference sequence). The CDR3 loop spans 16 amino acids. V usage is TRBV27 and J usage is TRBJ2-1, with D perhaps matching TRBD2 (6 bases). What was sequenced was peripheral blood. The clonotype comes from a human donor in a cohort sampled during active COVID-19. The DNA for the CDR3 is TGTGCCAGCAGTTTAGGCGGGGTACCGTTGGTGAATGAGCAGTTCTTC. As protein: CASSLGGVPLVNEQFF.